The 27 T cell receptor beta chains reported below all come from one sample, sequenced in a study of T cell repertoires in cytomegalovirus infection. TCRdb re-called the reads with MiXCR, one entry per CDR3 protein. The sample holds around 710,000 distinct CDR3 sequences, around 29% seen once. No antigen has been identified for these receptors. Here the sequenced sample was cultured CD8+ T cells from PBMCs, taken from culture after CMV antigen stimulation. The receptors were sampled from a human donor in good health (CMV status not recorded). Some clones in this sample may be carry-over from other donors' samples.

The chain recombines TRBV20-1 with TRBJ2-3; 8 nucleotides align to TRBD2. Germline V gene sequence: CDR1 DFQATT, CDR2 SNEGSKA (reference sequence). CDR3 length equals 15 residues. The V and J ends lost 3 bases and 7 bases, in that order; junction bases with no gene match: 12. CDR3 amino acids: CSARDGGLGANTQYF. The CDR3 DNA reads TGCAGTGCTAGGGATGGGGGACTAGGCGCTAATACGCAGTATTTT.

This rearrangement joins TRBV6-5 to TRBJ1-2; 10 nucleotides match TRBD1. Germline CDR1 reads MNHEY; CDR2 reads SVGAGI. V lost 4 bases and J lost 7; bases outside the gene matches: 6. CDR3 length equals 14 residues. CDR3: CASSWTGGLAGYTF. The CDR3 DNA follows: TGTGCCAGCAGTTGGACAGGGGGTTTGGCTGGCTACACCTTC.

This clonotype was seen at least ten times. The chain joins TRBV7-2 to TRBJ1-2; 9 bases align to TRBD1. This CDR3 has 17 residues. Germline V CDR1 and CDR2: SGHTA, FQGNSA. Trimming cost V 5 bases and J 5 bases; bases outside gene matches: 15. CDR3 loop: CASSPRDRVFAPYGYTF. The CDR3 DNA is TGTGCCAGCAGCCCCCGGGACAGGGTTTTCGCTCCGTATGGCTACACCTTC.

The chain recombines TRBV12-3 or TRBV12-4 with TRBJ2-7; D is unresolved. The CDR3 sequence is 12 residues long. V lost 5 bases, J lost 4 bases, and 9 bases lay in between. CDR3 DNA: TGTGCCAGCAGTCCGACTCTTTACGAGCAGTACTTC. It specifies CASSPTLYEQYF.

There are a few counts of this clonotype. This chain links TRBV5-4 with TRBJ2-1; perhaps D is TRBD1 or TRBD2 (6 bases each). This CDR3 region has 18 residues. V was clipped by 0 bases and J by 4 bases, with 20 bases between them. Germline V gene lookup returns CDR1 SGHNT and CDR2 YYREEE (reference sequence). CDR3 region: CASSLEGGRGQNYNEQFF. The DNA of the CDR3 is TGTGCCAGCAGCTTGGAGGGGGGCAGGGGCCAAAATTACAATGAGCAGTTCTTC.

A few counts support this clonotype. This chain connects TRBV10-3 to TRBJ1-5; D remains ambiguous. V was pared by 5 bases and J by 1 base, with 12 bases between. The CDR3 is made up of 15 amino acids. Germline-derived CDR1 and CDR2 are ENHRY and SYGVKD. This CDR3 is CAISSPVGSNQPQHF. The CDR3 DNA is TGTGCCATCAGTTCCCCGGTGGGGAGCAATCAGCCCCAGCATTTT.

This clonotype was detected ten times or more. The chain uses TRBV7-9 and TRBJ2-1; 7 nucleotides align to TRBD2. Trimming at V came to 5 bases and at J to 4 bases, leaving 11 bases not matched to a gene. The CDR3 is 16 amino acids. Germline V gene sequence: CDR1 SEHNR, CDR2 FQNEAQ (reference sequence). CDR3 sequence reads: CASSKGTSATYNEQFF. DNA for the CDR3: TGTGCCAGCAGCAAGGGAACTAGCGCGACTTACAATGAGCAGTTCTTC. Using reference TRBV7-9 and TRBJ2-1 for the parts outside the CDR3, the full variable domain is DTGVSQNPRHKITKRGQNVTFRCDPISEHNRLYWYRQTLGQGPEFLTYFQNEAQLEKSRLLSDRFSAERPKGSFSTLEIQRTEQGDSAMYLCASSKGTSATYNEQFFGPGTRLTVL.

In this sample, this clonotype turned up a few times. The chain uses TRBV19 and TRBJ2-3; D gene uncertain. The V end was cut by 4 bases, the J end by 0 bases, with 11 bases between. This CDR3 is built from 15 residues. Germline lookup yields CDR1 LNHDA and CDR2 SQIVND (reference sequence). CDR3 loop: CASSTEPGSTDTQYF. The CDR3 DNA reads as TGTGCCAGTAGTACCGAGCCAGGAAGCACAGATACGCAGTATTTT.

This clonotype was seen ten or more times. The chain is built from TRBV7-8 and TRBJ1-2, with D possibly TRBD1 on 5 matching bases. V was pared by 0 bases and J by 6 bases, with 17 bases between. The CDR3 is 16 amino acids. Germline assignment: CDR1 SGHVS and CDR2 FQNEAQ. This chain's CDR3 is CASSLALNWGLDGYTF. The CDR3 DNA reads TGTGCCAGCAGCTTAGCCTTAAATTGGGGGTTGGATGGCTACACCTTC.

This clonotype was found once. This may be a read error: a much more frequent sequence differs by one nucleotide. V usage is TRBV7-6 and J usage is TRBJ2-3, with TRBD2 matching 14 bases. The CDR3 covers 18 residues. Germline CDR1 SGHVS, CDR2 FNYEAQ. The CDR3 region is CANSPRTSGGPSTDTQYF. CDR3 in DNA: TGTGCCAACAGCCCCCGGACTAGCGGGGGGCCCAGCACAGATACGCAGTATTTT. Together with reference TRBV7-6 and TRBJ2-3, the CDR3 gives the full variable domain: GAGVSQSPRYKVTKRGQDVALRCDPISGHVSLYWYRQALGQGPEFLTYFNYEAQQDKSGLPNDRFSAERPEGSISTLTIQRTEQRDSAMYRCANSPRTSGGPSTDTQYFGPGTRLTVL.

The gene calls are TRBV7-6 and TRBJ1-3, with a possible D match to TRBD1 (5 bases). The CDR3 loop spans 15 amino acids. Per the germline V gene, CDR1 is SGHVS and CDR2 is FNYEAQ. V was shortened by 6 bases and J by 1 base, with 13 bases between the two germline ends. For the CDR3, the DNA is TGTGCCAGCAGTCGTGCTGACAGATCTGGAAACACCATATATTTT. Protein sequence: CASSRADRSGNTIYF.

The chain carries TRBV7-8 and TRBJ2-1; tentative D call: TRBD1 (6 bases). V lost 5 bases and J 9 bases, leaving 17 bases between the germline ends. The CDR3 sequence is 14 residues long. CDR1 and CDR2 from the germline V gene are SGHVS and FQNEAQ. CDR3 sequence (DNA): TGTGCCAGCAGCATAGAAGCAGGGGTTACTGAGCAGTTCTTC. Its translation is CASSIEAGVTEQFF.

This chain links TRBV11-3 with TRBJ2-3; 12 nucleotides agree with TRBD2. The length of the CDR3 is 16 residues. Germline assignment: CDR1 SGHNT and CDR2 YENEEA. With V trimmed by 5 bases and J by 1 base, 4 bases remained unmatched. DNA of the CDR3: TGTGCCAGCAGCAATCGGACTAGCGGGGGCACAGATACGCAGTATTTT. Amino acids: CASSNRTSGGTDTQYF.

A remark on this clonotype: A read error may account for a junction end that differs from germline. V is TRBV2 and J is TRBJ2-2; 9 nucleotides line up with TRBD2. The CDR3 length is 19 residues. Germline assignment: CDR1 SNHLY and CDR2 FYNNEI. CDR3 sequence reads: CASSEVLAGDQWDTGELFF. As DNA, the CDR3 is TGTGCCAGCAGTGAAGTTTTAGCGGGGGACCAATGGGACACTGGGGAGCTGTTTTTT. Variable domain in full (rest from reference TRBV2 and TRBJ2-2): EPEVTQTPSHQVTQMGQEVILRCVPISNHLYFYWYRQILGQKVEFLVSFYNNEISEKSEIFDDQFSVERPDGSNFTLKIRSTKLEDSAMYFCASSEVLAGDQWDTGELFFGEGSRLTVL.

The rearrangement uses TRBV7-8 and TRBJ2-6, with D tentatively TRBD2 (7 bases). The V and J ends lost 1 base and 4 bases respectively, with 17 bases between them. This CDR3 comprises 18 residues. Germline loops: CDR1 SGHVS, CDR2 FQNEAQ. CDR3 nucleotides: TGTGCCAGCAGCTTAGAGGGGGGGGGGGCGCGAGGGGCCAACGTCCTGACTTTC. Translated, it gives CASSLEGGGARGANVLTF.

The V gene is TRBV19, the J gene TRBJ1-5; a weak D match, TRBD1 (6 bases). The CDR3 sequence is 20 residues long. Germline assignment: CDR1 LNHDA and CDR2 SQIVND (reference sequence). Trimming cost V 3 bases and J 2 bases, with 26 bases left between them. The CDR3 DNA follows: TGTGCCAGTAGTATTAAAGTCCGGCAGGGGAACGGAGTAGGCAATCAGCCCCAGCATTTT. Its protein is CASSIKVRQGNGVGNQPQHF. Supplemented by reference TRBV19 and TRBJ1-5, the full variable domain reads DGGITQSPKYLFRKEGQNVTLSCEQNLNHDAMYWYRQDPGQGLRLIYYSQIVNDFQKGDIAEGYSVSREKKESFPLTVTSAQKNPTAFYLCASSIKVRQGNGVGNQPQHFGDGTRLSIL.

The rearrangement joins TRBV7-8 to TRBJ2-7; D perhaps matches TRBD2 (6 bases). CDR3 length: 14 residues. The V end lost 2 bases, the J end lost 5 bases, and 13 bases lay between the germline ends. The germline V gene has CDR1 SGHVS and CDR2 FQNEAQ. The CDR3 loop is CASSLTAGMDEQYF. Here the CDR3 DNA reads TGTGCCAGCAGCTTAACGGCGGGGATGGACGAGCAGTACTTC.

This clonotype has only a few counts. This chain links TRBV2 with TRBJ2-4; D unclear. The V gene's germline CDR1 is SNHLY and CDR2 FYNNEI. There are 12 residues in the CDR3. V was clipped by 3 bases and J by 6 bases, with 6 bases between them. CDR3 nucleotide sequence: TGTGCCAGCAGTGACGGAGTAAACATTCAGTACTTC. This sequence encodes CASSDGVNIQYF.

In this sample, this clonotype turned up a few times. The CDR3 protein is CASGGTLYEQYF. CDR3 DNA: TGTGCCAGTGGCGGGACCCTCTACGAGCAGTACTTC. The gene calls are TRBV19 and TRBJ2-7; a possible D gene is TRBD2 (6 bases). Germline CDR1 and CDR2: LNHDA and SQIVND (reference sequence). The V gene lost 8 bases and the J gene lost 3 bases, with 11 bases spanning the gap. The CDR3 length is 12 residues.

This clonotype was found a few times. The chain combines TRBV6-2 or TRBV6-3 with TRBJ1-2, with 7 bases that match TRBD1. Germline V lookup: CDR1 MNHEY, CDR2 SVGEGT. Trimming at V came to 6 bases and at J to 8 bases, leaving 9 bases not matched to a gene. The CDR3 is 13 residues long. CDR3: CASSWMGQSGYTF. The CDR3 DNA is TGTGCCAGCAGCTGGATGGGACAGTCCGGCTACACCTTC.

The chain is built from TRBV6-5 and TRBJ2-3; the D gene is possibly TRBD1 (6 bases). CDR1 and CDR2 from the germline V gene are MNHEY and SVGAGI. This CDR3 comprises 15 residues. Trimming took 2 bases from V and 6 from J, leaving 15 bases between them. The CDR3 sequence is CASSYQGTLGDTQYF. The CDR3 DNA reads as TGTGCCAGCAGTTACCAAGGGACATTGGGGGATACGCAGTATTTT.

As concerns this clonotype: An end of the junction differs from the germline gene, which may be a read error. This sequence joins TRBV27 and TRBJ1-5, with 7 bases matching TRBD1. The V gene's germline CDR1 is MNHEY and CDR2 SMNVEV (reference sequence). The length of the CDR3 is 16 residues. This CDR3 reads CASRDRASVSSQPQHF. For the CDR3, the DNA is TGTGCCAGCCGAGACAGGGCAAGTGTAAGCAGTCAGCCCCAGCATTTT.

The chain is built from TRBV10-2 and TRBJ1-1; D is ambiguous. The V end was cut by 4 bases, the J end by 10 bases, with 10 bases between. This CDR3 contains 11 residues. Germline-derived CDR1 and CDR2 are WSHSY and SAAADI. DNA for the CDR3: TGCGCCAGCAGTGGGGCGGTCGGAGCTTTCTTT. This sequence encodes CASSGAVGAFF.

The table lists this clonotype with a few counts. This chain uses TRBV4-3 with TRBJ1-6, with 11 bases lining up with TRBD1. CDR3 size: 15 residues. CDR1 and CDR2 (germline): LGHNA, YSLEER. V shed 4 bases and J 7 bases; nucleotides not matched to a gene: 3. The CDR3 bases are TGCGCCAGCAGCCCCGGACAGGGGGCCAATTCACCCCTCCACTTT. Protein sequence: CASSPGQGANSPLHF.

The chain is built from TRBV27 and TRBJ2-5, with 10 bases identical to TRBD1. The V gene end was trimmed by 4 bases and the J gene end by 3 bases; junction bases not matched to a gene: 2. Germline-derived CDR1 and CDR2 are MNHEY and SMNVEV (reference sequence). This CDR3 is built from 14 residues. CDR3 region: CASSYGTGEETQYF. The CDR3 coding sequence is TGTGCCAGCAGTTATGGGACAGGGGAAGAGACCCAGTACTTC.

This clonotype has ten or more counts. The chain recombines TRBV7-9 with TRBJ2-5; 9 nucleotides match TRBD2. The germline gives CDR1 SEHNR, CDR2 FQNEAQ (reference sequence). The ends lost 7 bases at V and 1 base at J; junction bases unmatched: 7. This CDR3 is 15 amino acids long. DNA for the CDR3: TGTGCCAGCACCGACCGGCGGGGGGGCCAAGAGACCCAGTACTTC. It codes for CASTDRRGGQETQYF.

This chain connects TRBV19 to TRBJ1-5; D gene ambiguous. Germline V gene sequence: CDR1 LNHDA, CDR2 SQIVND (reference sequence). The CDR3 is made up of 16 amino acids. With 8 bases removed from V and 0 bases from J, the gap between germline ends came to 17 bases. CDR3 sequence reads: CASRTGPLYSNQPQHF. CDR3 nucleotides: TGTGCCAGTCGAACCGGGCCACTCTATAGCAATCAGCCCCAGCATTTT.